The clone carrying this TCR beta chain was detected ten times or more. Antigen unknown. The data were obtained in a study of T cell repertoires in cytomegalovirus infection. Study details: Public TCR beta signatures marked donors with CMV infection and the matching HLA. Study outcomes and limitations: Predominance within the ex vivo response was attributable to HLA-C-restricted CMV-specific TCR beta clonotypes.

The CDR3 loop spans 13 amino acids. Germline V gene sequence: CDR1 SGHTA, CDR2 FQGNSA. V dropped 3 bases and J dropped 14; count of bases not matched to a gene: 5. TCRdb called the reads again in MiXCR, with one record for every CDR3 protein. The table has roughly 230,000 distinct CDR3 sequences, over 15% seen once. The chain employs TRBV7-2 and TRBJ2-1, with TRBD2 matching 12 bases. Sequencing input: CD8+ T cells from PBMCs. The sequence was collected from a human donor in good health (CMV status not recorded). Some clones in this sample may be carry-over from other donors' samples. CDR3 in DNA: TGTGCCAGCAGCTTTACTAGCGGGGGGCCGGAGTTCTTC. Amino acid sequence: CASSFTSGGPEFF.